This TCR beta chain originates from a study of T cells in Graves' hyperthyroidism and ophthalmopathy. Study-level information: The blood sample was taken at first diagnosis, before treatment began.

This clonotype was counted between two and nine times. The source material, RNA transcripts, was used to amplify TCR beta CDR3 regions. TCR CDR3 regions were first amplified by RT-PCR with HTBI primers. One entry per CDR3 protein results from TCRdb running MiXCR on the multiplex PCR reads. Of about half a million distinct CDR3 sequences listed, about 20% were seen once; the top ten hold 47%. Each diagnosis drew on symptoms, thyroxine, TRAb, thyroid ultrasound and orbital computed tomography findings. The PBMCs had their origin in 8.5 to 10 ml of fresh peripheral blood. The sample was blood. This receptor was taken from a man in his forties with Graves' ophthalmopathy.

The CDR3 spells CASNEGGAGLGNEQFF. In DNA, the CDR3 is TGTGCCAGCAACGAGGGGGGGGCGGGGCTCGGAAATGAGCAGTTCTTC. V is TRBV6-1 and J is TRBJ2-1, with a weak D call TRBD2 (7 bases). V shed 7 bases and J shed 7 bases, with 23 bases lying between them. This CDR3 contains 16 residues. Germline CDR1 reads MNHNS; CDR2 reads SASEGT.